This T cell receptor (beta chain) appears in the sequencing data of a study of cytomegalovirus exposure and HLA in healthy donors. Per the germline V gene, CDR1 is SGHTA and CDR2 is FQGNSA. The CDR3 length is 14 residues. J was trimmed by 4 bases and V by 2 bases; bases with no gene match: 4. PCR employed 60 Vbeta and 13 Jbeta primers. Libraries were prepared by immunoSEQ multiplex PCR; TCRdb keeps only in-frame clonotypes and omits some of them. The sample has around 160,000 clones, about four fifths seen once. Points on this clone: Its antigen is not identified.

Whole-study findings and limits: Per a later analysis, HLA-associated TCR beta chains showed more clonal expansion than other, equally common TCR beta chains.

Healthy donors of bone marrow made up the group. Donors sampled were nominally healthy, though unrecorded immune exposures were likely. The receptor was derived from a male donor in good health and CMV-seropositive. The sequencing input was PBMCs. The chain links TRBV7-2 to TRBJ1-2; TRBD1 aligns across 7 bases. This CDR3 is CASSLLGGGYGYTF. CDR3 sequence (DNA): TGTGCCAGCAGCTTATTAGGGGGCGGCTATGGCTACACCTTC.